A selection of T cell receptor beta chains follows, all from one sample in a study of blood T cells in healthy people across ages. Each CDR3 protein gets one entry after TCRdb re-called the 5' RACE reads with MiXCR. The sample records 800,000 to 950,000 distinct CDR3 sequences, around 29% being singletons. These data also formed part of another study, on T cells of mothers and their children.

Source material: blood. These receptors originate from a woman aged 40 to 50 in good health. Each CDR3 is given with its conserved first and last residue. Fields, in order: V gene, clone size, J gene, D gene, CDR3 DNA, CDR3 protein. D genes are given only for firm matches. Clone size appears in some rows only: once, few, many, or a class for an expanded clone.

V: TRBV4-1; size: -; J: TRBJ2-1; D: TRBD1; DNA: TGCGCCAGCAGCCGAACCGGGACAGGGGAATTCAATGAGCAGTTCTTC; CDR3: CASSRTGTGEFNEQFF
V: TRBV12-3/TRBV12-4; size: -; J: TRBJ2-7; D: -; DNA: TGTGCCAGCAGTATATCGACTAGTCGGAGTCAGTACTTC; CDR3: CASSISTSRSQYF
V: TRBV15; size: many; J: TRBJ2-1; D: -; DNA: TGTGCCACCAGGTCCTCCCTAGGCGGATACAATGAGCAGTTCTTC; CDR3: CATRSSLGGYNEQFF
V: TRBV12-5; size: -; J: TRBJ2-1; D: TRBD2; DNA: TGTGCTAGTGGTTTGGCGACTAGCGGGTCGGACTACAATGAGCAGTTCTTC; CDR3: CASGLATSGSDYNEQFF
V: TRBV12-3/TRBV12-4; size: few; J: TRBJ2-3; D: TRBD2; DNA: TGTGCCAGCAGCCCCCGACTAGCGGGGGATACGCAGTATTTT; CDR3: CASSPRLAGDTQYF
V: TRBV7-9; size: -; J: TRBJ2-5; D: -; DNA: TGTGCCAGCAGCCTAAGGGGACAGACCCAGTACTTC; CDR3: CASSLRGQTQYF
V: TRBV18; size: -; J: TRBJ2-1; D: -; DNA: TGTGCCAGCTCACCTCCGGATGAGCAGTTCTTC; CDR3: CASSPPDEQFF
V: TRBV28; size: few; J: TRBJ2-5; D: TRBD2; DNA: TGTGCCACCCAACTAGCGGGGGGGCCTATAGAGTACTTC; CDR3: CATQLAGGPIEYF
V: TRBV6-5; size: many; J: TRBJ1-6; D: -; DNA: TGTGCCAGCAGTTCATTTTCAGGGAAGTTAAACTCACCCCTCCACTTT; CDR3: CASSSFSGKLNSPLHF
V: TRBV9; size: few; J: TRBJ2-1; D: -; DNA: TGTGCCAGCAGCGTAGAGGGAGGTGGCAATGAGCAGTTCTTC; CDR3: CASSVEGGGNEQFF